A single sample is the source of the 15 T cell receptor beta chains below, sequenced in a study of T cell changes during pregnancy in multiple sclerosis. Measured with immunoSEQ multiplex PCR; TCRdb has only the in-frame clones, and not every one. The table records under 95,000 clones, about 93% of them present only once. The material was CD4+ T cells from peripheral blood mononuclear cells, obtained before pregnancy. These receptors were obtained from a female donor with multiple sclerosis, enrolled in a pregnancy study.

The rearrangement joins TRBV2 to TRBJ1-4; tentative D call: TRBD1 (6 bases). This CDR3 region has 14 residues. Trimming cost V 6 bases and J 4 bases, with 12 bases left between them. CDR1 SNHLY and CDR2 FYNNEI come from the germline V gene. The CDR3 here is CASSREQGNEKLFF. The CDR3 DNA sequence: TGTGCCAGCAGCAGAGAACAGGGTAATGAAAAACTGTTTTTT. Drawing the rest from reference TRBV2 and TRBJ1-4, the complete variable domain is EPEVTQTPSHQVTQMGQEVILRCVPISNHLYFYWYRQILGQKVEFLVSFYNNEISEKSEIFDDQFSVERPDGSNFTLKIRSTKLEDSAMYFCASSREQGNEKLFFGSGTQLSVL.

The CDR3 nucleotides are TGTGCCAGCAGCTCTTATCTTCCGGGACAGGGGAACTATGGCTACACCTTC. Protein product: CASSSYLPGQGNYGYTF. V usage is TRBV5-6 and J usage is TRBJ1-2; 10 bases are shared with TRBD1. V was clipped by 3 bases and J by 2 bases; unmatched bases: 10. The CDR3 consists of 17 residues. In germline, CDR1 is SGHDT, CDR2 YYEEEE.

The chain joins TRBV5-1 to TRBJ2-1; D remains ambiguous. Trimming left V 4 bases short and J 6 bases short, with 8 bases between. CDR3 length equals 12 residues. CDR1 is SGHRS, CDR2 YFSETQ, per germline. CDR3 sequence (DNA): TGCGCCAGCAGCACGAAAGCCAATGAGCAGTTCTTC. Protein product: CASSTKANEQFF.

The chain combines TRBV19 with TRBJ2-7, with 11 nucleotides matching TRBD1. Germline loops: CDR1 LNHDA, CDR2 SQIVND (reference sequence). The CDR3 has 16 amino acids. V lost 4 bases to trimming and J lost 2 bases; unmatched junction nucleotides: 7. Here the CDR3 DNA reads TGTGCCAGTAGTACCCCGGGACAGGGGGTCGCCTACGAGCAGTACTTC. It translates to CASSTPGQGVAYEQYF.

The chain is built from TRBV19 and TRBJ2-3; 7 nucleotides line up with TRBD2. V gave up 3 bases and J gave up 2 bases; unmatched junction bases: 8. CDR3 length equals 16 residues. Germline V gene sequence: CDR1 LNHDA, CDR2 SQIVND (reference sequence). DNA for the CDR3: TGTGCCAGTAGTATCGAAGGGGAGGGCCCCACAGATACGCAGTATTTT. This gives the protein CASSIEGEGPTDTQYF.

J is TRBJ1-3 and V is TRBV6-1, with D possibly matching TRBD1 (6 bases). CDR1 and CDR2 from the germline V gene are MNHNS and SASEGT. The CDR3 has 14 amino acids. V was trimmed by 2 bases and J by 4 bases, leaving 9 bases between them. CDR3: CASSERTAGNTIYF. CDR3 nucleotide sequence: TGTGCCAGCAGTGAAAGGACAGCCGGAAACACCATATATTTT.

The V gene is TRBV7-3, the J gene TRBJ2-1, with 8 bases matching TRBD1. The CDR3 length is 15 residues. The germline V gene encodes CDR1 SGHTA and CDR2 FQGTGA. V was pared by 4 bases and J by 7 bases, with 9 bases of the junction left unmatched. CDR3 in DNA: TGTGCCAGCAGCTCACAAGGACAGGGTGATAATGAGCAGTTCTTC. Amino acid sequence: CASSSQGQGDNEQFF.

This chain uses TRBV30 with TRBJ2-1, with a possible D match to TRBD1 (5 bases). Germline V gene data show CDR1 as GTSNPN and CDR2 as SVGIG (reference sequence). The V gene lost 4 bases and the J gene lost 7 bases, with 14 bases spanning the gap. This CDR3 has 13 residues. In DNA, the CDR3 is TGTGCCTGGAACCCTGGGCCAGGGAATGAGCAGTTCTTC. Translation gives CAWNPGPGNEQFF.

The V gene is TRBV27, the J gene TRBJ1-3, with D possibly TRBD1 on 6 matching bases. Germline CDR1 and CDR2: MNHEY and SMNVEV (reference sequence). Trimming removed 6 bases at V and 4 bases at J, with 10 bases between. The CDR3 runs to 13 residues. Here the CDR3 reads CASRSQGGNTIYF. The DNA of the CDR3 is TGTGCCAGCAGGTCACAGGGAGGAAACACCATATATTTT.

V is TRBV2 and J is TRBJ1-6, with 11 bases identical to TRBD1. Unmatched junction bases numbered 3, after V lost 7 bases and J lost 10 bases. Germline lookup yields CDR1 SNHLY and CDR2 FYNNEI. CDR3 size: 13 residues. CDR3 DNA sequence: TGTGCCAGCAAGGGACAGGGGGAATCACCCCTCCACTTT. Translating it yields CASKGQGESPLHF.

The rearrangement uses TRBV7-3 and TRBJ2-3; 7 nucleotides agree with TRBD2. This CDR3 has 13 amino acids. Per germline, CDR1 SGHTA and CDR2 FQGTGA. With V trimmed by 5 bases and J by 8 bases, 7 bases remained unmatched. The CDR3 loop reads CASSQTPGGTQYF. For the CDR3, the DNA is TGTGCCAGCAGCCAGACCCCGGGGGGTACGCAGTATTTT.

V and J are TRBV5-1 and TRBJ2-7; TRBD1 might be the D (5 bases). V dropped 4 bases and J dropped 6 bases, with 11 bases sitting between them. Germline loops: CDR1 SGHRS, CDR2 YFSETQ. This CDR3 spans 12 amino acids. CDR3 region: CASSLTDSEQYF. The CDR3 DNA reads TGCGCCAGCAGCCTAACTGACAGCGAGCAGTACTTC.

The V and J genes are TRBV28 and TRBJ1-6; no clear D gene. The V end was cut by 6 bases, the J end by 2 bases, with 8 bases between. The CDR3 length is 14 residues. Germline CDR1 and CDR2: MDHEN and SYDVKM. DNA for the CDR3: TGTGCCAGCAGCCCCTACGCCTATAATTCACCCCTCCACTTT. It is translated as CASSPYAYNSPLHF.

This clone has a count of ten or more. The chain joins TRBV11-2 to TRBJ1-2; D not certain. CDR1 and CDR2 from the germline V gene are SGHAT and FQNNGV. The length of the CDR3 is 12 residues. V was clipped by 5 bases and J by 4 bases, with 8 bases between them. CDR3 residues: CASSPLSYGYTF. Written as DNA, the CDR3 is TGTGCCAGCAGCCCCCTGAGCTATGGCTACACCTTC.

The gene calls are TRBV7-2 and TRBJ1-1, with 9 nucleotides matching TRBD1. This CDR3 has 14 amino acids. V lost 5 bases and J lost 5; bases outside the gene matches: 6. Germline V gene data show CDR1 as SGHTA and CDR2 as FQGNSA. CDR3 protein: CASSRQGGITEAFF. The CDR3 DNA reads as TGTGCCAGCAGCCGACAGGGGGGGATAACTGAAGCTTTCTTT.